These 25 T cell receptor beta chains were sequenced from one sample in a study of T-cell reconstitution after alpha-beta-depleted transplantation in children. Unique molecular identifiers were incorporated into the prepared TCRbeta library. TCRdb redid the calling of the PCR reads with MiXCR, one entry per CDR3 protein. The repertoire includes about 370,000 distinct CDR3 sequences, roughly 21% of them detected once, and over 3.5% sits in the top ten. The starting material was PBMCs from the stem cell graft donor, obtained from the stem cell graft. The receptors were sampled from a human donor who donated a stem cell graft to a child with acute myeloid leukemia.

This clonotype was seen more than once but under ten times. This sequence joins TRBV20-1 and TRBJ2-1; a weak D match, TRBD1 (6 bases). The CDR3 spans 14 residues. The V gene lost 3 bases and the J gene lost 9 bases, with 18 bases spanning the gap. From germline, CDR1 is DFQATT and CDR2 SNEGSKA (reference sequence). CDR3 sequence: CSARVQGIGSEQFF. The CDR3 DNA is TGCAGTGCTAGGGTTCAGGGGATCGGCAGTGAGCAGTTCTTC.

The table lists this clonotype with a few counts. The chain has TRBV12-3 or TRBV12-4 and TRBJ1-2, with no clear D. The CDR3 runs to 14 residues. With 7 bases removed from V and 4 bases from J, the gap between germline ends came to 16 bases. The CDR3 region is CASINEGGSYGYTF. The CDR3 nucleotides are TGTGCCAGCATTAATGAGGGCGGGTCCTATGGCTACACCTTC.

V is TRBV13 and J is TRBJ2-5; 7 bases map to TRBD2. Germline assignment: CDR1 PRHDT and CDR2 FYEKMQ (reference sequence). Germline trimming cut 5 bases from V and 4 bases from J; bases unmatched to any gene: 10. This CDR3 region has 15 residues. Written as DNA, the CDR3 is TGTGCCAGCAGCGAAACTAGCGCGGGGCTAGAGACCCAGTACTTC. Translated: CASSETSAGLETQYF. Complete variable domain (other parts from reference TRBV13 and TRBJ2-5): AAGVIQSPRHLIKEKRETATLKCYPIPRHDTVYWYQQGPGQDPQFLISFYEKMQSDKGSIPDRFSAQQFSDYHSELNMSSLELGDSALYFCASSETSAGLETQYFGPGTRLLVL.

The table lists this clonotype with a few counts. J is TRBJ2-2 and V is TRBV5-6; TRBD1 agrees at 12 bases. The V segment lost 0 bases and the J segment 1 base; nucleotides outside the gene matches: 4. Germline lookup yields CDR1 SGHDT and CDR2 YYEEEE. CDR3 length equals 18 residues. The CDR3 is CASSLVGQGALNTGELFF. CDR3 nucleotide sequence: TGTGCCAGCAGCTTGGTGGGACAGGGGGCATTGAACACCGGGGAGCTGTTTTTT. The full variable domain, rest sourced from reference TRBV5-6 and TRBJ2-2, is DAGVTQSPTHLIKTRGQQVTLRCSPKSGHDTVSWYQQALGQGPQFIFQYYEEEERQRGNFPDRFSGHQFPNYSSELNVNALLLGDSALYLCASSLVGQGALNTGELFFGEGSRLTVL.

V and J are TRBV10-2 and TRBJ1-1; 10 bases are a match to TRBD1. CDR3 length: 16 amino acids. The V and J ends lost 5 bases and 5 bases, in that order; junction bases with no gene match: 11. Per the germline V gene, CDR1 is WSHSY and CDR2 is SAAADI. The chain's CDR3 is CASSNRDRGGETEAFF. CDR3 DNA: TGCGCCAGCAGTAACCGGGACAGGGGAGGTGAGACTGAAGCTTTCTTT.

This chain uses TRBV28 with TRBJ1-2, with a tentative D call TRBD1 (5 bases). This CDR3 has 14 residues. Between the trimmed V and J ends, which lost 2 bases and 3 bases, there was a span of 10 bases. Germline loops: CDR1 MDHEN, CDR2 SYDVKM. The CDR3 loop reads CASSLRRGDYGYTF. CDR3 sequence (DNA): TGTGCCAGCAGTTTACGTCGAGGGGACTATGGCTACACCTTC.

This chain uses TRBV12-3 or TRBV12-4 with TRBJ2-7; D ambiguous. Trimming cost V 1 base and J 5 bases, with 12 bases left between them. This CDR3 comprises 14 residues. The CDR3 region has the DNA TGTGCCAGCAGTTTAGGCCGTCCGTTCGACGAGCAGTACTTC. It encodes CASSLGRPFDEQYF.

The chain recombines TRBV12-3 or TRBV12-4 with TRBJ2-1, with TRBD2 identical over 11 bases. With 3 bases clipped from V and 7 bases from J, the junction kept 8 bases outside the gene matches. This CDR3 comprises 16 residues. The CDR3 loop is CASSFGLAGGSNEQFF. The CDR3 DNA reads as TGTGCCAGCAGTTTTGGATTAGCGGGAGGGAGTAATGAGCAGTTCTTC.

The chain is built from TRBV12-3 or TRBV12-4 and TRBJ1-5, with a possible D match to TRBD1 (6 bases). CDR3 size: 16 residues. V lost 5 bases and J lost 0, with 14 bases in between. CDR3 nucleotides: TGTGCCAGCAGTCCCGGGGGCAAAAATAGCAATCAGCCCCAGCATTTT. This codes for CASSPGGKNSNQPQHF.

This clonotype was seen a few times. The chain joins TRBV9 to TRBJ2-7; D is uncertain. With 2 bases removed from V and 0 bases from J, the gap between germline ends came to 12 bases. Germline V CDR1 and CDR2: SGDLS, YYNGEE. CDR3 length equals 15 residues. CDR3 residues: CASSVEQHPSYEQYF. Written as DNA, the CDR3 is TGTGCCAGCAGCGTGGAACAGCACCCCTCCTACGAGCAGTACTTC.

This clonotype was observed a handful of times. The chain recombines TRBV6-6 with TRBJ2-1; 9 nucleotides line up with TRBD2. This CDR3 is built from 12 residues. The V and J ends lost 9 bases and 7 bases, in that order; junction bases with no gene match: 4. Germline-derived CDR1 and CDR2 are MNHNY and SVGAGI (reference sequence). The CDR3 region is CASRTSANEQFF. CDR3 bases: TGTGCCAGTAGGACTAGCGCGAATGAGCAGTTCTTC.

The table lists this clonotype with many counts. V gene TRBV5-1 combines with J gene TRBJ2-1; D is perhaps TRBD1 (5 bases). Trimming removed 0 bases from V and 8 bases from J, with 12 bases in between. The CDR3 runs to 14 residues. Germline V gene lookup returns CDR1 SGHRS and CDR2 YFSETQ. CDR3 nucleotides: TGCGCCAGCAGCTTGGACCAGGGTAGGGATGAGCAGTTCTTC. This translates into CASSLDQGRDEQFF.

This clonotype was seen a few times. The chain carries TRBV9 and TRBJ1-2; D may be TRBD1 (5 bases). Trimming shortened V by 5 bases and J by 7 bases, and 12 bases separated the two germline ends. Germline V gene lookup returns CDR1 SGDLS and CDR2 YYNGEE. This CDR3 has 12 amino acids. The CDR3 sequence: CASRQGSSGYTF. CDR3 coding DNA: TGTGCCAGCAGGCAGGGTTCTAGTGGCTACACCTTC. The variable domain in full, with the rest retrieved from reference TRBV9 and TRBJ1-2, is DSGVTQTPKHLITATGQRVTLRCSPRSGDLSVYWYQQSLDQGLQFLIQYYNGEERAKGNILERFSAQQFPDLHSELNLSSLELGDSALYFCASRQGSSGYTFGSGTRLTVV.

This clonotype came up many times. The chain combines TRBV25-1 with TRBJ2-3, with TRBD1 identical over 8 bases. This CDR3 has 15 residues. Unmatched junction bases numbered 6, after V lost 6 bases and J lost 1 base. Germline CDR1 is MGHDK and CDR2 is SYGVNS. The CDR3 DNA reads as TGTGCCAGCAGCGGACAGGGTTCCCGCACAGATACGCAGTATTTT. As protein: CASSGQGSRTDTQYF.

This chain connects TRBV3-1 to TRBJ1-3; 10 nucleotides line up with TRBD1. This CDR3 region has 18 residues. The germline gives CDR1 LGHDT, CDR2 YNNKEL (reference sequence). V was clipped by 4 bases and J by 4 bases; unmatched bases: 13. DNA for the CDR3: TGTGCCAGCAGCCCCCCACCGGGACAGGGGTTGGAAGGAAACACCATATATTTT. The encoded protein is CASSPPPGQGLEGNTIYF.

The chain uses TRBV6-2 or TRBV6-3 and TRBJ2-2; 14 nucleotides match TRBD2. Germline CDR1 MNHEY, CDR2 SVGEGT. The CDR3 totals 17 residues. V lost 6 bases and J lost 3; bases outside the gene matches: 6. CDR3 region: CASRLTSGRADTGELFF. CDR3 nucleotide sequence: TGTGCCAGCAGATTGACTAGCGGGAGGGCTGACACCGGGGAGCTGTTTTTT.

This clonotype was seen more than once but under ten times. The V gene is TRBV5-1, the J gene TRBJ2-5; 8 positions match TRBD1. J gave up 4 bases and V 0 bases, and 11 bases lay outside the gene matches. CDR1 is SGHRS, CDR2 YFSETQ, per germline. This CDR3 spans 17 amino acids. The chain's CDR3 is CASSLAGQGMGGETQYF. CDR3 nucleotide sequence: TGCGCCAGCAGCTTGGCCGGACAGGGAATGGGTGGAGAGACCCAGTACTTC.

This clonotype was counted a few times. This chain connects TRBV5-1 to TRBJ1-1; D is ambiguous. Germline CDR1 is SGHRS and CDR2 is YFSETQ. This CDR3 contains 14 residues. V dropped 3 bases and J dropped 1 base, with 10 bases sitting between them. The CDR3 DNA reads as TGCGCCAGCAGCTCACGCTTGGGGAACACTGAAGCTTTCTTT. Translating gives CASSSRLGNTEAFF. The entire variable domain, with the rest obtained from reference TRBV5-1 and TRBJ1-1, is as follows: KAGVTQTPRYLIKTRGQQVTLSCSPISGHRSVSWYQQTPGQGLQFLFEYFSETQRNKGNFPGRFSGRQFSNSRSEMNVSTLELGDSALYLCASSSRLGNTEAFFGQGTRLTVV.

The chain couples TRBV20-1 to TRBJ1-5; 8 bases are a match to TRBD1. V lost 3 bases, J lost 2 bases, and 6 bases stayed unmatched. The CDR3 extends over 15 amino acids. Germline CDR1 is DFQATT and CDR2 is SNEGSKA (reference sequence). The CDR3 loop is CSARAAGQGNQPQHF. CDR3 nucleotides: TGCAGTGCTAGGGCGGCGGGACAGGGCAATCAGCCCCAGCATTTT.

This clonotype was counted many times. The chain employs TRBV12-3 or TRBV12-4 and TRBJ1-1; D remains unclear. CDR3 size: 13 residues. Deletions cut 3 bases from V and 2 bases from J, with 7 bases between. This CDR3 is CASSFADNTEAFF. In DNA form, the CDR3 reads TGTGCCAGCAGTTTCGCTGATAACACTGAAGCTTTCTTT.

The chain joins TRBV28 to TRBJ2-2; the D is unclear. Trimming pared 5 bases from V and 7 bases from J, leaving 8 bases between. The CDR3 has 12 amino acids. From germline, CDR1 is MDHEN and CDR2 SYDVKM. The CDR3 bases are TGTGCCAGCAGTATCCCCGGCGGGGAGCTGTTTTTT. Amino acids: CASSIPGGELFF. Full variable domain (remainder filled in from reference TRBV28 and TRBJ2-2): DVKVTQSSRYLVKRTGEKVFLECVQDMDHENMFWYRQDPGLGLRLIYFSYDVKMKEKGDIPEGYSVSREKKERFSLILESASTNQTSMYLCASSIPGGELFFGEGSRLTVL.

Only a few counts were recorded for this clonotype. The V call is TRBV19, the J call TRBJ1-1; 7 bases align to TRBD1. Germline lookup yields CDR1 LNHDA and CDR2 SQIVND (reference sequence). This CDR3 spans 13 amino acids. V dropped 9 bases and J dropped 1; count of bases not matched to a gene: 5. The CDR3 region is CASGTAANTEAFF. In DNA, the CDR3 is TGTGCCAGCGGGACAGCGGCGAACACTGAAGCTTTCTTT.

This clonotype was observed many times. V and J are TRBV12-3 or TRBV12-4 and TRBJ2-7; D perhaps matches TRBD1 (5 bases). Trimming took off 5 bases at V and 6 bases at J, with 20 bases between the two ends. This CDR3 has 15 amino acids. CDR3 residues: CASSLQAGMGFEQYF. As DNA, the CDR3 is TGTGCCAGCAGTCTGCAGGCAGGGATGGGATTCGAGCAGTACTTC.

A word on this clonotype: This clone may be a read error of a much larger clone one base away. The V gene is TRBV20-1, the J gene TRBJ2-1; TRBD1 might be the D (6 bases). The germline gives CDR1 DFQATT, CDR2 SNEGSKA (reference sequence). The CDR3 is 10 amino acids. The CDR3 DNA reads TGCAGTGCGCCAGGGGATGAGGAGTTCTTC. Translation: CSAPGDEEFF.

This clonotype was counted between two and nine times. Here the CDR3 reads CASSLKENQPQHF. The CDR3 nucleotides are TGTGCCAGCAGCTTAAAGGAGAATCAGCCCCAGCATTTT. This rearrangement joins TRBV7-6 to TRBJ1-5; no clear D gene. V was pared by 2 bases and J by 4 bases, with 6 bases between. Germline CDR1 reads SGHVS; CDR2 reads FNYEAQ. CDR3 length equals 13 residues.